A selection of T cell receptor beta chains follows, all from one sample in a study of T cell responses to AZD1222 COVID-19 vaccine. Libraries were prepared by immunoSEQ multiplex PCR; TCRdb keeps only in-frame clonotypes and omits some of them. The repertoire consists of some 140,000 clones, with more than 85% occurring once and the leading ten covering 3% to 3.5%. This specimen consisted of peripheral blood, obtained on day 0 of AZD1222 vaccination. Receptors originate from an adult in good health. Both conserved end residues are trimmed from each CDR3. Size is stated for part of the rows, as once, few or many counts, or as a class when the clone is expanded.

size	V	J	length	CDR3
once	TRBV7-3	TRBJ2-7	12	ASSLSPDVHEQY
.	TRBV5-1	TRBJ1-3	13	ASSPPGDSGNTIY
.	TRBV6-1	TRBJ1-5	12	ASSEAGRGQPQH
once	TRBV19	TRBJ1-3	13	ASSETGDEGNTIY
.	TRBV11-3	TRBJ2-7	13	ASSLGLAGVGEQY
.	TRBV25-1	TRBJ1-4	13	ASSDTGASREKLF
.	TRBV28	TRBJ2-1	13	ASSFLGLGYNEQF
.	TRBV6-5	TRBJ1-1	13	ASSYQTGANTEAF
.	TRBV6-1	TRBJ2-2	12	ASREGTNTGELF
.	TRBV25-1	TRBJ1-2	11	ASRDSGQFGYT